This TCR beta chain was identified in a study of blood T cell repertoires in COVID-19. Background on the study: Material from acute and convalescent COVID-19 was sourced from the United States, Italy and Spain.

How the authors handled the data: Nucleated cell number was recorded as an estimate derived from reference gene primer amplification. Assay: immunoSEQ multiplex PCR; the TCRdb copy retains only in-frame clones and omits some. V and J calls plus clone size are reproduced from that table; the DNA served to infer D and trimming. Of around 200,000 clones listed, just under 90% are singletons. The germline V gene has CDR1 MDHEN and CDR2 SYDVKM. The CDR3 is 15 residues long. This sequence was found in a man younger than 35 with active or convalescent COVID-19. The sample comprised peripheral blood. The J gene is TRBJ2-7, the V gene TRBV28; 7 positions agree with TRBD2. In nucleotides, the CDR3 is TGTGCCAGCAGTTTATCCACCGGGTCGGGGAGGGCCCTCATCGTC. Protein sequence: CASSLSTGSGRALIV.